The source of this T cell receptor (beta chain) is a study of graft-versus-host responses after intestinal transplantation. Study as a whole: Anti-thymocyte globulin induction preceded roughly 3 years of tacrolimus and steroid maintenance in all recipients.

The CDR3 length is 16 residues. V lost 6 bases and J 12 bases, leaving 29 bases between the germline ends. Germline lookup yields CDR1 MDHEN and CDR2 SYDVKM. Assay used: immunoSEQ multiplex PCR; TCRdb lists only in-frame clones, some missing. This sample has around 7,800 clones, with about 64% found just once. A remark on this clone: Its target is unknown.

Researchers processed graft tissue to release intraepithelial and lamina propria lymphocytes. Whole-study results and caveats: Ileal or blood samples showed some GvH clones first, and such clones were also found in recipient marrow.

Sequences were derived from ileum tissue, sampled about 8 weeks after transplant. The TCR sequence derives from a human patient who received an intestinal transplant, so some T cells may come from the graft donor. The chain uses TRBV28 and TRBJ1-1; maybe TRBD1 (6 bases). CDR3 loop: CASSQQRWVAKGETFF. The CDR3 DNA reads as TGTGCCAGCAGCCAACAAAGATGGGTCGCCAAGGGGGAAACTTTCTTT.